The 30 T cell receptor beta chains in this list originate from one sample, sequenced in a study of beta chain features in type 1 diabetes. Sequenced material consisted of expressed TCRB transcripts (all of the isolated RNA was reverse transcribed). Repertoires were generated with immunoSEQ multiplex PCR, while TCRdb's copy carries only in-frame clones and drops some. Found here are about 900,000 clones, roughly 16% of them singletons; the top ten hold about 0.02%. Sequencing was done on a sample of naive CD4+ T cells from blood. Source of these receptors: a woman between 18 and 29 years old in good health.

The chain links TRBV11-2 to TRBJ2-2; the D gene is possibly TRBD1 (6 bases). Between the trimmed V and J ends, which lost 1 base and 4 bases, there was a span of 13 bases. Looked up from germline, CDR1 is SGHAT and CDR2 is FQNNGV. The CDR3 runs to 16 residues. For the CDR3, the DNA is TGTGCCAGCAGCTTAGTGGCAGGGGACCCCACCGGGGAGCTGTTTTTT. It codes for CASSLVAGDPTGELFF.

This chain uses TRBV7-9 with TRBJ2-1; maybe TRBD1 (6 bases). The V gene's germline CDR1 is SEHNR and CDR2 FQNEAQ (reference sequence). This CDR3 is 12 amino acids long. V was cut by 5 bases and J by 9 bases, with 11 bases left in between. CDR3 DNA sequence: TGTGCCAGCAGCCCACAGGGAATTGAGCAGTTCTTC. Its translation: CASSPQGIEQFF.

The rearrangement joins TRBV5-4 to TRBJ2-3; 14 nucleotides align to TRBD2. Germline CDR1 SGHNT, CDR2 YYREEE (reference sequence). The V segment lost 9 bases and the J segment 5 bases; nucleotides outside the gene matches: 8. This CDR3 has 15 residues. The CDR3, as DNA: TGTGCCATCCCGGGGGGACTAGCGGGAGAAGATACGCAGTATTTT. This translates into CAIPGGLAGEDTQYF.

There are a few counts of this clone. The same CDR3 is also encoded by other DNA sequences in this sample. The chain combines TRBV28 with TRBJ2-7; no definite D call. The germline gives CDR1 MDHEN, CDR2 SYDVKM. Trimming stripped 6 bases from V and 1 base from J, with 4 bases between. The CDR3 length is 11 residues. The CDR3 coding sequence is TGTGCCAGCAGGGGATCCTACGAGCAGTACTTC. Encoded protein: CASRGSYEQYF.

The sample holds a few counts of this clone. The rearrangement joins TRBV7-9 to TRBJ2-7, with 7 bases lining up with TRBD2. Germline trimming cut 0 bases from V and 9 bases from J; bases unmatched to any gene: 2. CDR1 and CDR2 (germline): SEHNR, FQNEAQ (reference sequence). The CDR3 covers 12 residues. CDR3: CASSLAGGVQYF. For the CDR3, the DNA is TGTGCCAGCAGCTTAGCGGGAGGGGTGCAGTACTTC.

The DNA of the CDR3 is TGCAGCGTTGAAGATCTTTCAGGGACCTCCGGGGAGCTGTTTTTT. Translating gives CSVEDLSGTSGELFF. The V call is TRBV29-1, the J call TRBJ2-2; perhaps D is TRBD1 or TRBD2 (5 bases each). This CDR3 has 15 amino acids. Germline CDR1 SQVTM, CDR2 ANQGSEA. Trimming pared 0 bases from V and 6 bases from J, leaving 14 bases between.

The chain couples TRBV7-2 to TRBJ2-2, with 13 bases aligning to TRBD2. CDR3 size: 16 residues. V gave up 3 bases and J gave up 4 bases; unmatched junction bases: 2. Germline-derived CDR1 and CDR2 are SGHTA and FQGNSA. The CDR3 DNA reads TGTGCCAGCAGCTTTTGGACTAGCGGGAGCACCGGGGAGCTGTTTTTT. The encoded protein is CASSFWTSGSTGELFF.

This clone was found a few times. The chain couples TRBV5-4 to TRBJ1-1; D possibly corresponds to TRBD1 (5 bases). CDR3 length equals 13 residues. Germline-derived CDR1 and CDR2 are SGHNT and YYREEE (reference sequence). The germline V and J ends were trimmed by 4 bases and 5 bases, with 12 bases remaining between them. This CDR3 is CASSRGTTTEAFF. The CDR3 region has the DNA TGTGCCAGCAGCCGGGGGACGACTACTGAAGCTTTCTTT.

This clone was found a few times. This chain connects TRBV10-3 to TRBJ2-1; 9 positions agree with TRBD2. The germline V gene encodes CDR1 ENHRY and CDR2 SYGVKD. CDR3 length: 17 residues. The V and J ends lost 9 bases and 8 bases, in that order; junction bases with no gene match: 20. The CDR3 DNA reads TGTGCCATGTCGTCCGGTAGCGGGAGTGTCGGCGTGGATGAGCAGTTCTTC. Protein sequence: CAMSSGSGSVGVDEQFF.

The rearrangement links TRBV7-9 to TRBJ2-1; tentative D call: TRBD1 (5 bases). CDR3 length: 13 residues. V gave up 4 bases and J gave up 10 bases, with 14 bases separating them. Germline-derived CDR1 and CDR2 are SEHNR and FQNEAQ (reference sequence). The CDR3 nucleotides read TGTGCCAGCAGCTCCGACAGTGTCCGGGAGCAGTTCTTC. Translating gives CASSSDSVREQFF. Full variable domain (rest looked up from reference TRBV7-9 and TRBJ2-1): DTGVSQNPRHKITKRGQNVTFRCDPISEHNRLYWYRQTLGQGPEFLTYFQNEAQLEKSRLLSDRFSAERPKGSFSTLEIQRTEQGDSAMYLCASSSDSVREQFFGPGTRLTVL.

The gene calls are TRBV7-2 and TRBJ2-3, with 7 bases that match TRBD1. This CDR3 is 14 amino acids long. The V and J ends lost 5 bases and 4 bases, in that order; junction bases with no gene match: 6. Germline CDR1 is SGHTA and CDR2 is FQGNSA. The CDR3 reads CASSPDRVPDTQYF. CDR3 nucleotide sequence: TGTGCCAGCAGCCCCGACAGGGTTCCAGATACGCAGTATTTT.

The chain combines TRBV12-1 with TRBJ2-3; the table's D call, TRBD2, was not checked against the DNA. TRBV12-1 is described as a pseudogene. The CDR3 length is 16 residues. The CDR3: CASSFVVAASTDTQYF. The DNA of the CDR3 is TGTGCCAGCAGCTTTGTGGTAGCGGCTAGCACAGATACGCAGTATTTT.

The chain recombines TRBV16 with TRBJ1-2; D uncertain. V shed 1 base and J shed 3 bases, with 12 bases lying between them. This CDR3 is built from 15 residues. Germline lookup yields CDR1 KGHSY and CDR2 FQNENV. The CDR3 DNA follows: TGTGCCAGCAGCCAATATTCATTTTTGGACTATGGCTACACCTTC. Protein sequence: CASSQYSFLDYGYTF.

This clone showed up just a few times. V is TRBV7-9 and J is TRBJ1-1; D is unresolved. The CDR3 runs 14 residues. CDR1 is SEHNR, CDR2 FQNEAQ, per germline (reference sequence). Trimming left V 1 base short and J 1 base short, with 7 bases between. The CDR3 is CASSLEVRNTEAFF. The CDR3 DNA is TGTGCCAGCAGCTTAGAGGTTCGGAACACTGAAGCTTTCTTT. The full variable domain, in which reference TRBV7-9 and TRBJ1-1 provide the parts outside the CDR3, is DTGVSQNPRHKITKRGQNVTFRCDPISEHNRLYWYRQTLGQGPEFLTYFQNEAQLEKSRLLSDRFSAERPKGSFSTLEIQRTEQGDSAMYLCASSLEVRNTEAFFGQGTRLTVV.

This clone was seen more than once but under ten times. The chain is built from TRBV11-3 and TRBJ2-1; D may be TRBD2 (6 bases). Trimming shortened V by 1 base and J by 8 bases, and 12 bases separated the two germline ends. Germline CDR1 SGHNT, CDR2 YENEEA. The CDR3 has 14 amino acids. The CDR3 DNA reads TGTGCCAGCAGCTTAGGACAAGGAGGGGATGAGCAGTTCTTC. Amino acid sequence: CASSLGQGGDEQFF.

This clone was seen a handful of times. The rearrangement joins TRBV28 to TRBJ2-2; D ambiguous. The germline V gene has CDR1 MDHEN and CDR2 SYDVKM. This CDR3 contains 13 residues. Trimming removed 3 bases from V and 5 bases from J, with 7 bases in between. CDR3 in amino acids: CASSFEVTGELFF. The CDR3 DNA reads TGTGCCAGCAGTTTTGAAGTAACCGGGGAGCTGTTTTTT.

The V call is TRBV6-4, the J call TRBJ2-2, with D perhaps assigned TRBD1 or TRBD2 (5 bases each). The CDR3 is 16 amino acids. CDR1 and CDR2 from the germline V gene are MRHNA and SNTAGT. Trimming cost V 4 bases and J 0 bases, with 12 bases left between them. The CDR3 loop is CASSARGLPNTGELFF. The CDR3 region has the DNA TGTGCCAGCAGTGCCCGGGGCCTACCGAACACCGGGGAGCTGTTTTTT.

This clone was picked up a small number of times. The chain is built from TRBV29-1 and TRBJ2-3, with D tentatively TRBD2 (5 bases). The CDR3 sequence is 13 residues long. Germline CDR1 and CDR2: SQVTM and ANQGSEA. V was shortened by 4 bases and J by 5 bases, with 13 bases between the two germline ends. In DNA, the CDR3 is TGCAGCGTTGGGGGTCTAGCACGAGATACGCAGTATTTT. It translates to CSVGGLARDTQYF.

As for this clone: Other DNA sequences in the same sample also yield this CDR3. CDR3 loop: CASSTDTQYF. The DNA of the CDR3 is TGTGCCAGCTCCACAGATACGCAGTATTTT. The chain links TRBV28 to TRBJ2-3, with no clear D. V lost 8 bases and J 2 bases, leaving 2 bases between the germline ends. The CDR3 runs 10 residues. The germline gives CDR1 MDHEN, CDR2 SYDVKM.

This chain links TRBV4-1 with TRBJ1-5; D is uncertain. Germline-derived CDR1 and CDR2 are MGHRA and YSYEKL. The CDR3 spans 13 residues. Between the trimmed V and J ends, which lost 0 bases and 5 bases, there was a span of 5 bases. The CDR3 DNA reads TGCGCCAGCAGCCAAGAGATTGATCAGCCCCAGCATTTT. This codes for CASSQEIDQPQHF.

This clone was found a few times. This chain uses TRBV29-1 with TRBJ2-5; D may correspond to TRBD1 or TRBD2 (6 bases each). Germline CDR1 SQVTM, CDR2 ANQGSEA. V gave up 4 bases and J gave up 5 bases, with 11 bases separating them. CDR3 length: 12 amino acids. CDR3 in DNA: TGCAGCGTTGGGGGGGCGAGTGAGACCCAGTACTTC. This codes for CSVGGASETQYF.

The chain recombines TRBV10-3 with TRBJ2-1, with D tentatively TRBD2 (6 bases). V was shortened by 0 bases and J by 9 bases, with 12 bases between the two germline ends. This CDR3 has 14 residues. Germline assignment: CDR1 ENHRY and CDR2 SYGVKD. Written as DNA, the CDR3 is TGTGCCATCAGTGAGTCACCCGCGGGGCGTGAGCAGTTCTTC. Residues: CAISESPAGREQFF.

The chain carries TRBV4-3 and TRBJ2-3; TRBD1 matches at 7 bases. The trim removed 4 bases at V and 3 bases at J, leaving 4 bases unmatched. Per the germline V gene, CDR1 is LGHNA and CDR2 is YSLEER. CDR3 length equals 14 residues. The DNA for the CDR3 is TGCGCCAGCAGCCTGGGACAGAGAACAGATACGCAGTATTTT. The encoded protein is CASSLGQRTDTQYF.

This clone has a handful of counts. The gene calls are TRBV6-1 and TRBJ2-7; 8 nucleotides align to TRBD1. With V trimmed by 6 bases and J by 2 bases, 6 bases remained unmatched. The CDR3 extends over 14 amino acids. Germline V gene lookup returns CDR1 MNHNS and CDR2 SASEGT. The CDR3 DNA reads as TGTGCCAGCAGGGACAGGGTTAGGACCTACGAGCAGTACTTC. Translated, it gives CASRDRVRTYEQYF.

This chain connects TRBV7-2 to TRBJ2-1; tentatively, D is TRBD1 (5 bases). The V gene's germline CDR1 is SGHTA and CDR2 FQGNSA. V was trimmed by 5 bases and J by 6 bases, leaving 14 bases between them. This CDR3 spans 14 amino acids. Written as DNA, the CDR3 is TGTGCCAGCAGCAGACAGTCAGGAATCAATGAGCAGTTCTTC. Translating it yields CASSRQSGINEQFF.

As for this clone: At one of its ends the junction is not consistent with the germline gene, which may arise from a read error. Within the sample, other DNA sequences also encode this same CDR3. The V gene is TRBV2, the J gene TRBJ1-1; the match to TRBD1 covers 8 bases. This CDR3 contains 15 residues. Germline V gene sequence: CDR1 SNHLY, CDR2 FYNNEI. The CDR3 DNA reads TGCGCCAGCAAGCCGGACAGGGCGGGGAACACTGAAGCTTTCTTT. This sequence encodes CASKPDRAGNTEAFF.

The genes are TRBV6-6 and TRBJ1-1; no firm D call. CDR1 is MNHNY and CDR2 is SVGAGI in the germline V gene (reference sequence). V lost 2 bases and J lost 5, with 9 bases in between. The CDR3 extends over 13 amino acids. The CDR3 protein is CASSYGGGTEAFF. The DNA of the CDR3 is TGTGCCAGCAGTTACGGTGGTGGAACTGAAGCTTTCTTT.

This clone has just a few counts. J is TRBJ2-1 and V is TRBV6-5, with D tentatively TRBD1 (5 bases). The germline V gene encodes CDR1 MNHEY and CDR2 SVGAGI. CDR3 length: 15 residues. Trimming pared 5 bases from V and 6 bases from J, leaving 17 bases between. CDR3 nucleotides: TGTGCCAGCAGTCCCCAGAGACTCGACAGCAATGAGCAGTTCTTC. Translation gives CASSPQRLDSNEQFF.

This clone was observed a few times. The chain uses TRBV27 and TRBJ2-1; D might be TRBD2 (6 bases). Between the trimmed V and J ends, which lost 3 bases and 3 bases, there was a span of 15 bases. This CDR3 contains 16 residues. From germline, CDR1 is MNHEY and CDR2 SMNVEV (reference sequence). DNA of the CDR3: TGTGCCAGCAGTTTTCTACAGCCGACTAGCTACAATGAGCAGTTCTTC. Its protein is CASSFLQPTSYNEQFF.

There are a few counts of this clone. This chain connects TRBV14 to TRBJ2-5; D might be TRBD2 (6 bases). The germline V and J ends were trimmed by 1 base and 4 bases, with 13 bases remaining between them. Germline-derived CDR1 and CDR2 are SGHDN and FVKESK. The CDR3 has 15 amino acids. In DNA form, the CDR3 reads TGTGCCAGCAGCCAAGGCGGGACGGTCGCAGAGACCCAGTACTTC. It codes for CASSQGGTVAETQYF.